Listed below are T cell receptor beta chains from one sample, sequenced in a study of monozygotic twins with inflammatory bowel disease. TCRdb re-called the 5' RACE reads and gives one entry per CDR3 protein, without DNA. The repertoire table contains some 170,000 distinct CDR3 sequences. Material for sequencing was blood. These TCRs come from a human donor with ulcerative colitis or Crohn's disease, or a healthy co-twin of an affected twin (not recorded which). The CDR3 runs from the conserved cysteine through the conserved F or W.

j_call: TRBJ1-1
v_call: TRBV5-1
cdr3_aa: CASSLSSGEAFF

j_call: TRBJ2-1
v_call: TRBV6-2/TRBV6-3
cdr3_aa: CASSPGLGVSYNEQFF

j_call: TRBJ2-5
v_call: TRBV6-1
cdr3_aa: CASSSQGARETQYF

j_call: TRBJ2-5
v_call: TRBV6-5
cdr3_aa: CASSYRGLLGETQYF

j_call: TRBJ2-1
v_call: TRBV30
cdr3_aa: CAWSLRWNEQFF

j_call: TRBJ2-2
v_call: TRBV7-2
cdr3_aa: CASSPDSLEGGELFF

j_call: TRBJ2-1
v_call: TRBV27
cdr3_aa: CASSLVAASYNEQFF

j_call: TRBJ1-6
v_call: TRBV20-1
cdr3_aa: CSAREVGAGPLHF

j_call: TRBJ2-1
v_call: TRBV7-6
cdr3_aa: CASSLLVAGTRPNEQFF

j_call: TRBJ2-3
v_call: TRBV28
cdr3_aa: CASSSPGSTDTQYF

j_call: TRBJ2-6
v_call: TRBV28
cdr3_aa: CASRLPPGSGANVLTF

j_call: TRBJ1-2
v_call: TRBV27
cdr3_aa: CASSFQSNYGYTF

j_call: TRBJ2-7
v_call: TRBV10-3
cdr3_aa: CAISDPRYSYEQYF

j_call: TRBJ1-1
v_call: TRBV25-1
cdr3_aa: CASSAFGGRTEAFF

j_call: TRBJ2-6
v_call: TRBV27
cdr3_aa: CASSFRGGLGANVLTF

j_call: TRBJ2-2
v_call: TRBV6-5
cdr3_aa: CASSYLSAGNTGELFF

j_call: TRBJ2-1
v_call: TRBV6-2/TRBV6-3
cdr3_aa: CASSRVADKSPYNEQFF

j_call: TRBJ2-2
v_call: TRBV3-1
cdr3_aa: CASSPITGELFF

j_call: TRBJ2-5
v_call: TRBV10-2
cdr3_aa: CASKEGYQETQYF

j_call: TRBJ2-7
v_call: TRBV5-1
cdr3_aa: CASSLEKSGYISYEQYF

j_call: TRBJ2-2
v_call: TRBV10-3
cdr3_aa: CAISSSGLAGEGTGELFF

j_call: TRBJ1-1
v_call: TRBV19
cdr3_aa: CASSSTGVGAFF

j_call: TRBJ1-1
v_call: TRBV7-9
cdr3_aa: CASSLVRNTEAFF

j_call: TRBJ1-5
v_call: TRBV10-3
cdr3_aa: CAISESGGARGQPQHF

j_call: TRBJ2-3
v_call: TRBV5-1
cdr3_aa: CASSLVTQVDTQYF

j_call: TRBJ2-7
v_call: TRBV28
cdr3_aa: CASSDWTGRYEQYF

j_call: TRBJ2-2
v_call: TRBV19
cdr3_aa: CASSRASGSNTGELFF

j_call: TRBJ2-5
v_call: TRBV5-1
cdr3_aa: CASSLRQETQYF

j_call: TRBJ2-1
v_call: TRBV20-1
cdr3_aa: CSARGPGSSYNEQFF

j_call: TRBJ2-3
v_call: TRBV7-3
cdr3_aa: CASSPGLMSTDTQYF

j_call: TRBJ2-7
v_call: TRBV5-5
cdr3_aa: CASSLVVAGGNYEQYF

j_call: TRBJ1-4
v_call: TRBV5-6
cdr3_aa: CASSLSAATNEKLFF

j_call: TRBJ2-5
v_call: TRBV5-4
cdr3_aa: CASSLGADETQYF

j_call: TRBJ2-2
v_call: TRBV4-2
cdr3_aa: CASSPIRGGELFF

j_call: TRBJ2-5
v_call: TRBV20-1
cdr3_aa: CSARDPGPGPETQYF

j_call: TRBJ1-2
v_call: TRBV14
cdr3_aa: CASSQDPPRGYTF

j_call: TRBJ2-3
v_call: TRBV20-1
cdr3_aa: CSAGQLAGITGTQYF

j_call: TRBJ2-1
v_call: TRBV4-3
cdr3_aa: CASSRISSNEQFF

j_call: TRBJ1-3
v_call: TRBV12-3/TRBV12-4
cdr3_aa: CASSLAPRGSGNTIYF

j_call: TRBJ2-7
v_call: TRBV29-1
cdr3_aa: CSVWTSGNYEQYF

j_call: TRBJ2-7
v_call: TRBV4-2
cdr3_aa: CASSSRTSGAYEQYF

j_call: TRBJ2-7
v_call: TRBV5-1
cdr3_aa: CASNPSRQSYEQYF

j_call: TRBJ1-6
v_call: TRBV6-2/TRBV6-3
cdr3_aa: CASMDPSSYNSPLHF

j_call: TRBJ2-1
v_call: TRBV4-3
cdr3_aa: CASSLYSGYDNQQFF

j_call: TRBJ1-2
v_call: TRBV27
cdr3_aa: CASTRGGLGDYGYTF

j_call: TRBJ2-5
v_call: TRBV7-9
cdr3_aa: CASIGITGETQYF

j_call: TRBJ1-1
v_call: TRBV16
cdr3_aa: CSSSQSRVNTEAFF

j_call: TRBJ1-5
v_call: TRBV19
cdr3_aa: CASAVYRDRGHQPQHF